Listed below are T cell receptor beta chains from one sample, sequenced in a study of PD-1 blockade in mismatch repair-deficient tumors. Generated by immunoSEQ multiplex PCR, the TCRdb table keeps only in-frame clones and is missing some. The sample shows just under 65,000 clones, around 88% of them seen only once. Sequenced material: peripheral blood, taken 52 weeks after starting pembrolizumab. The origin of the receptors is an adult with mismatch repair-deficient cancer. The CDR3 runs from the conserved cysteine through the conserved F or W. Only part of the rows carry a size: once, few, many, or a class if the clone is expanded.

V gene	J gene	CDR3 length	clone size	CDR3 protein
TRBV7-8	TRBJ2-1	15	once	CASSTEDRSGNEQFF
TRBV7-2	TRBJ1-2	15	.	CASSPGTAINYGYTF
TRBV5-4	TRBJ2-2	15	.	CASSSGVPNTGELFF
TRBV10-3	TRBJ2-1	17	once	CAMRRGDQVTGLDEQFF
TRBV4-3	TRBJ2-7	19	.	CASSQEPLVGQTQLSRQYF
TRBV28	TRBJ2-5	14	.	CASSPMGPQETQYF
TRBV11-1	TRBJ2-4	14	.	CASSLGQGPNIQYF
TRBV4-3	TRBJ2-2	12	.	CASSRHTGELFF
TRBV11-2	TRBJ2-7	14	.	CASSSGRGGDEQYF
TRBV11-2	TRBJ2-7	14	.	CASSLQGLDYEQYF
TRBV6-5	TRBJ2-1	12	.	CASSKGTNEQFF
TRBV4-1	TRBJ2-7	18	.	CASSQGVGTGVWAYEQYF
TRBV7-9	TRBJ2-7	17	.	CASSNQGLAGARYEQYF
TRBV29-1	TRBJ2-7	12	.	CSVVGKGYEQYF
TRBV9	TRBJ2-1	15	once	CASSPTGRGYNEQFF
TRBV11-2	TRBJ2-7	15	.	CASSLRTSGSYEQYF